The subject of this entry is one T cell receptor beta chain. This entry is derived from a study of blood T cell repertoires in COVID-19. The CDR3 runs 15 residues. From germline, CDR1 is SNHLY and CDR2 FYNNEI. Trimming removed 6 bases at V and 3 bases at J, with 17 bases between. Using immunoSEQ multiplex PCR, the repertoire was profiled, and TCRdb retains in-frame clones only, with some absent. Of 180,000 or so clones listed, 65% to 90% are singletons. The sequenced sample was peripheral blood. This clonotype was obtained from a man between 60 and 70 years old with acute or convalescent COVID-19. The chain combines TRBV2 with TRBJ1-2; perhaps TRBD1 as D (5 bases). The CDR3 region is CASRLSGGSYYGYTF. In DNA form, the CDR3 reads TGTGCCAGCAGGTTGAGCGGGGGGTCTTACTATGGCTACACCTTC.